Shown below are 2 T cell receptor beta chains from a single sample sequenced in a study of OX40 agonist ivuxolimab in advanced cancers. Measured with immunoSEQ multiplex PCR; TCRdb has only the in-frame clones, and not every one. The sample yields tens of thousands of clones, around 89% seen once. The sample in question was CD4+ or CD8+ T cells sorted from blood, obtained in a trial of the OX40 agonist ivuxolimab. The receptors here all came from an adult with an advanced solid tumor such as melanoma, head and neck, liver or kidney cancer.

This chain uses TRBV19 with TRBJ2-7; D remains ambiguous. The CDR3 totals 16 residues. The ends were cut back, 2 bases at V and 5 bases at J, with 19 bases in the middle. Per the germline V gene, CDR1 is LNHDA and CDR2 is SQIVND (reference sequence). The CDR3 loop reads CASSIYRTRIHDEQYF. The DNA for the CDR3 is TGTGCCAGTAGTATATATCGCACCCGTATTCACGACGAGCAGTACTTC. Looking up the rest from reference TRBV19 and TRBJ2-7 gives the full variable domain: DGGITQSPKYLFRKEGQNVTLSCEQNLNHDAMYWYRQDPGQGLRLIYYSQIVNDFQKGDIAEGYSVSREKKESFPLTVTSAQKNPTAFYLCASSIYRTRIHDEQYFGPGTRLTVT.

In its sample, this clone was seen a few times. This chain's CDR3 is CASSLEPTGGDGYTF. The DNA of the CDR3 is TGTGCCAGCAGCTTAGAACCGACAGGGGGCGATGGCTACACCTTC. The gene calls are TRBV7-9 and TRBJ1-2; TRBD1 matches 10 bases. Trimming removed 1 base from V and 6 bases from J; junction bases left unmatched: 5. Germline values: CDR1 SEHNR, CDR2 FQNEAQ (reference sequence). This CDR3 spans 15 amino acids.